The clone carrying this TCR beta chain was observed many times. The antigen remains undetermined. Time point defined: persistent/refractory GD, antithyroid drugs over 5 years with positive TRAb. The authors made the TCR library using RNA they extracted from PBMCs. The entry originates in a study of regulatory T cells in long-lasting Graves disease. Study-wide context: Over 5 years on antithyroid drugs plus positive TSH receptor antibodies marked Graves' disease as persistent. Overall study findings and caveats: Shared public clonotypes totalled 2,741 in persistent patients, compared with about 990 in new patients. TCR diversity was lower in persistent than newly diagnosed Graves' disease.

Germline V lookup: CDR1 SGHRS, CDR2 YFSETQ. The V end lost 1 base, the J end lost 1 base, and 8 bases lay between the germline ends. The CDR3 has 14 residues. To make TCR beta libraries, researchers used iRepertoire HTBI primers and Arm-PCR of CDR3 regions. Each CDR3 protein gets one entry after TCRdb re-called the multiplex PCR reads with MiXCR. The data show about 470,000 distinct CDR3 sequences, with 20% to 25% seen just once and roughly 7% held by the top ten. The V call is TRBV5-1, the J call TRBJ1-1; D is unresolved. Sequences were derived from peripheral blood mononuclear cells (PBMCs), sampled when the disease was refractory, from a patient treated with antithyroid drugs. The TCR originated in a female donor with Graves disease. The CDR3 sequence: CASSLSGKNTEAFF. The CDR3 nucleotides are TGCGCCAGCAGCTTGTCGGGAAAGAACACTGAAGCTTTCTTT. Combining the CDR3 with reference TRBV5-1 and TRBJ1-1 gives the whole variable domain KAGVTQTPRYLIKTRGQQVTLSCSPISGHRSVSWYQQTPGQGLQFLFEYFSETQRNKGNFPGRFSGRQFSNSRSEMNVSTLELGDSALYLCASSLSGKNTEAFFGQGTRLTVV.